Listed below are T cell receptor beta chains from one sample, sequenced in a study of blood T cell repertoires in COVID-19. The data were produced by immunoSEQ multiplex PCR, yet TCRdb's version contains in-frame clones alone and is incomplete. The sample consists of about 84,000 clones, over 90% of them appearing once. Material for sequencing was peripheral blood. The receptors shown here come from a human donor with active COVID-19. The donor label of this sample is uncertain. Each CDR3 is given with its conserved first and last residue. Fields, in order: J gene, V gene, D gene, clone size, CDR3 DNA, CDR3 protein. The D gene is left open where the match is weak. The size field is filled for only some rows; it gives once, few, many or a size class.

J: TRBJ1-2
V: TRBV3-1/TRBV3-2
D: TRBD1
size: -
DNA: TGTGCCAGCAGCTCCACAGGGGGAACTAACTATGGCTACACCTTC
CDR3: CASSSTGGTNYGYTF

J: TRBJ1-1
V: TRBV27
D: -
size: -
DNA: TGTGCCAGCAGTTTGGCATTAAACACTGAAGCTTTCTTT
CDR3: CASSLALNTEAFF

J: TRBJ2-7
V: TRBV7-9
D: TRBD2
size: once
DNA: TGTGCCAGCAGCTTGGATAGCGGGAGAGCAGGTGGGAACGAGCAGTACTTC
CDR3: CASSLDSGRAGGNEQYF

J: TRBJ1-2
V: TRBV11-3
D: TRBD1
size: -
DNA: TGTGCCAGCAGCTTAGACGGGACAGGTTTTGGCTATGGCTACACCTTC
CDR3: CASSLDGTGFGYGYTF

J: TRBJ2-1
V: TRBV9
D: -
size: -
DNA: TGTGCCAGCAGCGTAGAGGGCGGGCGGGACAATGAGCAGTTCTTC
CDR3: CASSVEGGRDNEQFF

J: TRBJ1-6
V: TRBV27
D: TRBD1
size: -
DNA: TGTGCCAGCAGTTTGGGGACAGATAATTCACCCCTCCACTTT
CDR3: CASSLGTDNSPLHF

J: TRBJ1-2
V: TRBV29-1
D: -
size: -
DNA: TGCAGCGTTGGGGAATTTTTGGGGAGTCCTAACTATGGCTACACCTTC
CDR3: CSVGEFLGSPNYGYTF

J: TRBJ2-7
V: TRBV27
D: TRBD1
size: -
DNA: TGTGCCAGCAGTTTAAGGGGACAGGGGTCCGAGCAGTACTTC
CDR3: CASSLRGQGSEQYF

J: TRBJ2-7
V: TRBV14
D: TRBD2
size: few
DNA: TGTGCCAGCAGCCAAGATCGCCATCTTTGGCGGGAGGGGGCCGACGAGCAGTACTTC
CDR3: CASSQDRHLWREGADEQYF

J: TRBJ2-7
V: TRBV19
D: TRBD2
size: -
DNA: TGTGCCAGTAGGGGGGGGGACGGTCGATCCTCCTACGAGCAGTACTTC
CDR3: CASRGGDGRSSYEQYF

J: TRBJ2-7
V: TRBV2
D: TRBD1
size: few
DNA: TGTGCCAGCAGTGAACTACGGACAGGGGTCCCTACCTACGAGCAGTACTTC
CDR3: CASSELRTGVPTYEQYF

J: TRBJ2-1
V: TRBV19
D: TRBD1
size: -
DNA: TGTGCCAGTAGTTCTACAGGGGGGCACAATGAGCAGTTCTTC
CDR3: CASSSTGGHNEQFF

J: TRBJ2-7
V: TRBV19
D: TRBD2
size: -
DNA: TGTGCCAGTAGTACCCGAGGAGGGATACTAGCGGGGGCCCCCTACGAGCAGTACTTC
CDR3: CASSTRGGILAGAPYEQYF

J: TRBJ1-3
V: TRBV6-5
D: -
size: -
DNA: TGTGCCAGCGGCCTTATACCCAGCTCTGGAAACACCATATATTTT
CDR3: CASGLIPSSGNTIYF

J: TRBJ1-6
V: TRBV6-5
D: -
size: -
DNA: TGTGCCTCGGGGGAAGCTCGGTCACCCCTCCACTTT
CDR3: CASGEARSPLHF

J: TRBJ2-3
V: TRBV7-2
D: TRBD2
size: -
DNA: TGTGCCAGCAGCTCCCCTGCCGGGAGGGGAGGCACAGATACGCAGTATTTT
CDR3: CASSSPAGRGGTDTQYF

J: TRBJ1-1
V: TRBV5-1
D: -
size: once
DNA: TGCGCCAGCAGCTCTCAGGGGAACACTGAAGCTTTCTTT
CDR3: CASSSQGNTEAFF

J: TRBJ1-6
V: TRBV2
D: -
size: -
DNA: TGTGCCAGCAGGTGGTGGCAGGCCGATAATTCACCCCTCCACTTT
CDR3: CASRWWQADNSPLHF

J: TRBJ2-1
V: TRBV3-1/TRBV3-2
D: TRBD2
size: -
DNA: TGTGCCAGCAGTGGCCTAGCGGGGCGAAATGAGCAGTTCTTC
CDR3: CASSGLAGRNEQFF

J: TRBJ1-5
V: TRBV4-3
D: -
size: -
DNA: TGCGCCAGCAGCCCTGCCACGGGGAATCAGCCCCAGCATTTT
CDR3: CASSPATGNQPQHF

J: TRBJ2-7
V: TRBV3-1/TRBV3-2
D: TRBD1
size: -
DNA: TGTGCCAGCAGCCAAGATTGGGACAGGAGCTCCGAGCAGTACTTC
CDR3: CASSQDWDRSSEQYF

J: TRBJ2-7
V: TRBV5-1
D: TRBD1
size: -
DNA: TGCGCCAGCAGCTCCACCCGACAGGGACGCTCCTACGAGCAGTACTTC
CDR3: CASSSTRQGRSYEQYF

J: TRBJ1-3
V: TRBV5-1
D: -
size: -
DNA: TGCGCCAGCAGCTTGGAGGGGACACGTGGAAACACCATATATTTT
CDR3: CASSLEGTRGNTIYF

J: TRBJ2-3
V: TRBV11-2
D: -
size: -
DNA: TGTGCCAGCAGCTTAGACTACGGAGATACGCAGTATTTT
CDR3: CASSLDYGDTQYF

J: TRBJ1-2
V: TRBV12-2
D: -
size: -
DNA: TGTGCAAGTCGCCCACACAGGGGGCGAAGGAGCTATGGCTACACCTTC
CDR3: CASRPHRGRRSYGYTF

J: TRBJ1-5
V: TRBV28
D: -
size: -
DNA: TGTGCCAGCAGTTTAGGCTCCTTAACCCATCAGCCCCAGCATTTT
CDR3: CASSLGSLTHQPQHF

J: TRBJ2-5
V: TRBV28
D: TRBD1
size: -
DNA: TGTGCCAGCAGCACAGGGGTTGAGACCCAGTACTTC
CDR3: CASSTGVETQYF

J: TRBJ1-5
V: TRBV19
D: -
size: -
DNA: TGTGCCAGTAGTCCGCCGCCGGACTATAGCAATCAGCCCCAGCATTTT
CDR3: CASSPPPDYSNQPQHF

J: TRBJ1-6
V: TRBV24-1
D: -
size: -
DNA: TGTGCCACCCCGATCGGGGGGACGACGAATTCACCCCTCCACTTT
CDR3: CATPIGGTTNSPLHF

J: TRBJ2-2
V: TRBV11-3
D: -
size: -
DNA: TGTGCCAGCAGCTTAGTTTGGACAGCGAACACCGGGGAGCTGTTTTTT
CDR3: CASSLVWTANTGELFF

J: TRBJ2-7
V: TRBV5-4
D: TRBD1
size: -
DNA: TGTGCCAGCAGCGCCCGGGACAGGACCCACTACGAGCAGTACTTC
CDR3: CASSARDRTHYEQYF

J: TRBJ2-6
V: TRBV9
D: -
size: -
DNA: TGTGCCAGCAGCGGGTTAGCGGGGGCCAACGTCCTGACTTTC
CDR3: CASSGLAGANVLTF

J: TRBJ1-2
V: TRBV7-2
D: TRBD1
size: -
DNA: TGTGCCAGCAGCTTGGGGACAGCGAGCTATGGCTACACCTTC
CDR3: CASSLGTASYGYTF

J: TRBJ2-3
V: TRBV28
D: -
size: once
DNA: TGTGCCAGCAGTTTGGGCTTGAGCACAGATACGCAGTATTTT
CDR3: CASSLGLSTDTQYF

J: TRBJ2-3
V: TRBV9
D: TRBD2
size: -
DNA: TGTGCCAGCAGCCCCGGGGTAGCGGGAACAGATACGCAGTATTTT
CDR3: CASSPGVAGTDTQYF

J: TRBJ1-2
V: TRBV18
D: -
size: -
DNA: TGTGCCAGCTCACCAAACAGGGTGGACTATGGCTACACCTTC
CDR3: CASSPNRVDYGYTF

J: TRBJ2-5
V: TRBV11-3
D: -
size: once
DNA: TGTGCCAGCAGCTTAGGGGCTAACAAGAACCAAGAGACCCAGTACTTC
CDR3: CASSLGANKNQETQYF

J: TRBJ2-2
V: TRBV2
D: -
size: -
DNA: TGTGCCAGCAGTGATAGCAGGGGTTTAGGCACCGGGGAGCTGTTTTTT
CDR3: CASSDSRGLGTGELFF

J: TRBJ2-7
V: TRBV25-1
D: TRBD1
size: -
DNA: TGTGCCAGCAGTGACAAAACGAGGACAGGGGCCCTCCTCGAGCAGTACTTC
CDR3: CASSDKTRTGALLEQYF

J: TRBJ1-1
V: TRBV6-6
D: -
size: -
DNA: TGTGCCAGCAGTTACCCGGAGGTCGGCACTGAAGCTTTCTTT
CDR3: CASSYPEVGTEAFF

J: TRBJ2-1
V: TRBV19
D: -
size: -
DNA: TGTGCCAGTAGTATCTCGAAAGAGCGAGTTGAGCAGTTCTTC
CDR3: CASSISKERVEQFF

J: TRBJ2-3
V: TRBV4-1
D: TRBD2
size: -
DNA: TGCGCCAGCAGCCGCCAAGTTAGGCCCACTAGCGGAGGGGGTGGTACAGATACGCAGTATTTT
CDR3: CASSRQVRPTSGGGGTDTQYF

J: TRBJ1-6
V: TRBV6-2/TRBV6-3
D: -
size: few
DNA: TGTGCCAGCAGTCTGACGCGGCCTAATTCACCCCTCCACTTT
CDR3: CASSLTRPNSPLHF

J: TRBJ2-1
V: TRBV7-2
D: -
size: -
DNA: TGTGCCAGCAGCTTAGTTAACCCCAGGGATGGTGAGCAGTTCTTC
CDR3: CASSLVNPRDGEQFF

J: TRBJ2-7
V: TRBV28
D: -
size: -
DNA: TGTGCCAGCAGTCCCCAGACAGAAGCCTACGAGCAGTACTTC
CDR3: CASSPQTEAYEQYF